This passage covers 27 T cell receptor beta chains from one sample sequenced in a study of blood T cell repertoires in COVID-19. TCRdb keeps only in-frame clones here, not all; method: immunoSEQ multiplex PCR. The table lists approximately 300,000 clones, around 87% of them singletons. The specimen was peripheral blood. The receptors derive from a man aged 45-65 years with active or convalescent COVID-19.

V usage is TRBV28 and J usage is TRBJ1-1, with D perhaps matching TRBD1 (6 bases). This CDR3 has 13 amino acids. Germline V gene data show CDR1 as MDHEN and CDR2 as SYDVKM. With 8 bases removed from V and 0 bases from J, the gap between germline ends came to 10 bases. CDR3 loop: CASGGRMNTEAFF. As DNA, the CDR3 is TGTGCCAGCGGGGGCAGAATGAACACTGAAGCTTTCTTT.

The chain couples TRBV6-6 to TRBJ2-7; 8 bases map to TRBD1. CDR1 is MNHNY, CDR2 SVGAGI, per germline (reference sequence). V lost 7 bases, J lost 4 bases, and 9 bases stayed unmatched. The CDR3 runs 14 residues. The CDR3 region is CASNPTGEPYEQYF. The CDR3 nucleotides are TGTGCCAGCAATCCGACAGGGGAACCTTACGAGCAGTACTTC.

The chain has TRBV5-1 and TRBJ1-2; 7 nucleotides line up with TRBD1. V gave up 4 bases and J gave up 7 bases; unmatched junction bases: 10. The CDR3 extends over 14 amino acids. CDR1 is SGHRS, CDR2 YFSETQ, per germline. For the CDR3, the DNA is TGCGCCAGCAGCCTCGTCCCGGGACAGTCTGGCTACACCTTC. Amino acids: CASSLVPGQSGYTF.

The V call is TRBV6-5, the J call TRBJ2-7; 8 bases agree with TRBD1. V dropped 8 bases and J dropped 7; count of bases not matched to a gene: 7. This CDR3 has 12 amino acids. Germline assignment: CDR1 MNHEY and CDR2 SVGAGI. As DNA, the CDR3 is TGTGCCAGCGAACAGGGGGTAGGGGAGCAGTACTTC. Amino acids: CASEQGVGEQYF.

This clone has a single count. The V gene is TRBV9, the J gene TRBJ1-4; 7 bases line up with TRBD1. The V gene end was trimmed by 3 bases and the J gene end by 3 bases; junction bases not matched to a gene: 8. Germline CDR1 reads SGDLS; CDR2 reads YYNGEE. The CDR3 covers 16 residues. As DNA, the CDR3 is TGTGCCAGCAGCGCCACCCCCGGGACAGCTAATGAAAAACTGTTTTTT. This encodes CASSATPGTANEKLFF.

CDR3 region: CATRGTSGGIDTQYF. The CDR3 DNA reads as TGTGCCACCAGAGGGACTAGCGGGGGTATAGATACGCAGTATTTT. The V and J genes are TRBV24-1 and TRBJ2-3; 14 nucleotides agree with TRBD2. Germline V gene data show CDR1 as KGHDR and CDR2 as SFDVKD. The V segment lost 7 bases and the J segment 5 bases; nucleotides outside the gene matches: 4. CDR3 length: 15 residues.

The rearrangement joins TRBV2 to TRBJ2-5; a possible D gene is TRBD2 (6 bases). The CDR3 runs 13 residues. The V end was cut by 4 bases, the J end by 5 bases, with 11 bases between. Germline V gene data show CDR1 as SNHLY and CDR2 as FYNNEI. CDR3 sequence (DNA): TGTGCCAGCAGTGTCCGGGAGCGGGAGACCCAGTACTTC. This encodes CASSVRERETQYF.

The chain has TRBV5-1 and TRBJ2-7; possible D gene TRBD1, 6 bases. The CDR3 contains 15 residues. CDR1 is SGHRS, CDR2 YFSETQ, per germline. Trimming cost V 3 bases and J 5 bases, with 18 bases left between them. CDR3 in amino acids: CASSWPQGVPNEQYF. The CDR3 nucleotides are TGCGCCAGCAGCTGGCCACAGGGAGTGCCAAACGAGCAGTACTTC.

The rearrangement joins TRBV5-6 to TRBJ2-5; D perhaps matches TRBD2 (7 bases). V lost 1 base and J 1 base, leaving 11 bases between the germline ends. Germline V gene lookup returns CDR1 SGHDT and CDR2 YYEEEE. The CDR3 is 15 amino acids. CDR3 nucleotide sequence: TGTGCCAGCAGCTTGAGGGCGGGGGCCCAAGAGACCCAGTACTTC. It codes for CASSLRAGAQETQYF.

V and J are TRBV25-1 and TRBJ1-3, with no clear D. Germline CDR1 and CDR2: MGHDK and SYGVNS. The CDR3 covers 12 residues. V lost 7 bases to trimming and J lost 2 bases, with 6 bases between them. The CDR3 reads CASTGTGNTIYF. The CDR3 coding sequence is TGTGCCAGCACCGGGACTGGAAACACCATATATTTT.

This rearrangement joins TRBV2 to TRBJ1-5; possible D gene TRBD1, 6 bases. The CDR3 covers 13 residues. Trimming removed 5 bases from V and 4 bases from J, with 9 bases in between. The germline CDR1 and CDR2 sequences are SNHLY and FYNNEI. This CDR3 is CASSRTANQPQHF. The CDR3 bases are TGTGCCAGCAGTCGGACAGCGAATCAGCCCCAGCATTTT.

The chain couples TRBV29-1 to TRBJ2-3; maybe TRBD2 (6 bases). This CDR3 comprises 13 residues. Looked up from germline, CDR1 is SQVTM and CDR2 is ANQGSEA. The germline V and J ends were trimmed by 3 bases and 2 bases, with 9 bases remaining between them. In DNA, the CDR3 is TGCAGCGTTGAGGCGGGAAACACAGATACGCAGTATTTT. Translation gives CSVEAGNTDTQYF.

The CDR3: CASSVSAVSSYEQYF. The CDR3 region has the DNA TGTGCCAGCAGTGTATCGGCGGTGAGCTCCTACGAGCAGTACTTC. This sequence joins TRBV2 and TRBJ2-7; no definite D call. From germline, CDR1 is SNHLY and CDR2 FYNNEI. V gave up 4 bases and J gave up 0 bases, with 13 bases separating them. The CDR3 extends over 15 amino acids.

The CDR3 loop reads CASSPASLSGNTIYF. The CDR3 coding sequence is TGTGCCAGCTCACCCGCGAGTCTCTCTGGAAACACCATATATTTT. The chain uses TRBV18 and TRBJ1-3; no firm D call. V lost 3 bases and J 0 bases, leaving 9 bases between the germline ends. Germline CDR1 is KGHSH and CDR2 is LQKENI. There are 15 residues in the CDR3.

The CDR3 region has the DNA TGTGCCAGCAGCGGCGGGGGATACTCCTACAATGAGCAGTTCTTC. Amino acids: CASSGGGYSYNEQFF. The J gene is TRBJ2-1, the V gene TRBV3-1 (or the pseudogene TRBV3-2), with 7 bases lining up with TRBD2. With V trimmed by 5 bases and J by 0 bases, 4 bases remained unmatched. Germline V gene sequence: CDR1 LGHDT, CDR2 YNNKEL (reference sequence). The CDR3 spans 15 residues.

The chain employs TRBV7-9 and TRBJ2-1; 12 bases map to TRBD2. Germline CDR1 reads SEHNR; CDR2 reads FQNEAQ (reference sequence). Trimming took 5 bases from V and 6 from J; bases not matched to a gene: 5. The CDR3 contains 15 residues. The DNA for the CDR3 is TGTGCCAGCAGCCCAGGGACTAGCGGGCCCAATGAGCAGTTCTTC. Its translation is CASSPGTSGPNEQFF.

The chain uses TRBV5-1 and TRBJ1-5, with D unclear. The V and J ends lost 4 bases and 5 bases respectively, with 13 bases between them. This CDR3 spans 14 amino acids. CDR1 is SGHRS, CDR2 YFSETQ, per germline. CDR3 in amino acids: CASSEGYLDQPQHF. The CDR3 DNA sequence: TGCGCCAGCAGCGAGGGTTATTTGGATCAGCCCCAGCATTTT.

The V call is TRBV10-3, the J call TRBJ1-6; D uncertain. Per the germline V gene, CDR1 is ENHRY and CDR2 is SYGVKD. V lost 4 bases and J 5 bases, leaving 9 bases between the germline ends. CDR3 size: 14 residues. This CDR3 reads CAISVSVDNSPLHF. CDR3 DNA: TGTGCCATCAGTGTTTCCGTAGATAATTCACCCCTCCACTTT.

CDR3 sequence reads: CASSPQVSNTEAFF. The DNA for the CDR3 is TGTGCCAGCAGCCCACAGGTTTCGAACACTGAAGCTTTCTTT. V usage is TRBV7-2 and J usage is TRBJ1-1; TRBD1 is a possible D gene (5 bases). V was trimmed by 5 bases and J by 1 base, leaving 11 bases between them. CDR3 length: 14 amino acids. The germline V gene has CDR1 SGHTA and CDR2 FQGNSA. Based on the CDR3 plus reference TRBV7-2 and TRBJ1-1, the full variable domain is GAGVSQSPSNKVTEKGKDVELRCDPISGHTALYWYRQSLGQGLEFLIYFQGNSAPDKSGLPSDRFSAERTGGSVSTLTIQRTQQEDSAVYLCASSPQVSNTEAFFGQGTRLTVV.

The chain couples TRBV7-9 to TRBJ1-5; 8 bases map to TRBD1. The trim removed 4 bases at V and 5 bases at J, leaving 4 bases unmatched. Germline CDR1 is SEHNR and CDR2 is FQNEAQ (reference sequence). CDR3 length: 14 residues. As DNA, the CDR3 is TGTGCCAGCAGCTCAGAACAGGGGGATCAGCCCCAGCATTTT. It encodes CASSSEQGDQPQHF. Full variable domain (rest looked up from reference TRBV7-9 and TRBJ1-5): DTGVSQNPRHKITKRGQNVTFRCDPISEHNRLYWYRQTLGQGPEFLTYFQNEAQLEKSRLLSDRFSAERPKGSFSTLEIQRTEQGDSAMYLCASSSEQGDQPQHFGDGTRLSIL.

V usage is TRBV5-1 and J usage is TRBJ2-3, with D perhaps TRBD1 (6 bases). CDR1 and CDR2 (germline): SGHRS, YFSETQ. CDR3 length equals 15 residues. Trimming shortened V by 5 bases and J by 5 bases, and 18 bases separated the two germline ends. CDR3 DNA: TGCGCCAGCAGTCTTGTCGGCCTAGGGGGAGATACGCAGTATTTT. It encodes CASSLVGLGGDTQYF. Combining the CDR3 with reference TRBV5-1 and TRBJ2-3 gives the whole variable domain KAGVTQTPRYLIKTRGQQVTLSCSPISGHRSVSWYQQTPGQGLQFLFEYFSETQRNKGNFPGRFSGRQFSNSRSEMNVSTLELGDSALYLCASSLVGLGGDTQYFGPGTRLTVL.

This clone came up once. The gene calls are TRBV7-2 and TRBJ1-2, with D possibly being TRBD1 (6 bases). The V and J ends lost 6 bases and 7 bases respectively, with 21 bases between them. Germline CDR1 and CDR2: SGHTA and FQGNSA. There are 15 residues in the CDR3. This CDR3 is CASRTAVGRGTGYTF. The CDR3 region has the DNA TGTGCCAGCAGAACTGCCGTCGGGAGGGGGACTGGCTACACCTTC. Looking up the rest from reference TRBV7-2 and TRBJ1-2 gives the full variable domain: GAGVSQSPSNKVTEKGKDVELRCDPISGHTALYWYRQSLGQGLEFLIYFQGNSAPDKSGLPSDRFSAERTGGSVSTLTIQRTQQEDSAVYLCASRTAVGRGTGYTFGSGTRLTVV.

The chain is built from TRBV5-4 and TRBJ1-2, with 7 bases aligning to TRBD1. Germline loops: CDR1 SGHNT, CDR2 YYREEE (reference sequence). V shed 3 bases and J 2 bases; nucleotides not matched to a gene: 4. The CDR3 contains 14 residues. The DNA for the CDR3 is TGTGCCAGCAGCTCCGGGACAGAGAACTATGGCTACACCTTC. It encodes CASSSGTENYGYTF.

J is TRBJ2-1 and V is TRBV29-1; 7 positions match TRBD2. V lost 5 bases and J lost 1; bases outside the gene matches: 5. Germline V lookup: CDR1 SQVTM, CDR2 ANQGSEA. This CDR3 region has 14 residues. The CDR3 is CSVQSGMSYNEQFF. CDR3 nucleotide sequence: TGCAGCGTTCAGAGCGGGATGTCCTACAATGAGCAGTTCTTC.

The gene calls are TRBV28 and TRBJ2-2, with D perhaps TRBD2 (5 bases). Per the germline V gene, CDR1 is MDHEN and CDR2 is SYDVKM. V lost 4 bases and J 6 bases, leaving 24 bases between the germline ends. The CDR3 extends over 18 amino acids. CDR3 coding DNA: TGTGCCAGCAGTTCGGCGGGTCCTAGCCAAGGAAGGGCCGGGGAGCTGTTTTTT. It is translated as CASSSAGPSQGRAGELFF.

This sequence joins TRBV5-4 and TRBJ1-1; the D gene is possibly TRBD1 (6 bases). The germline V gene encodes CDR1 SGHNT and CDR2 YYREEE (reference sequence). Trimming pared 1 base from V and 1 base from J, leaving 17 bases between. The CDR3 extends over 17 amino acids. CDR3 in DNA: TGTGCCAGCAGCTTGCGGCCGGGGGGGCAGCCGAACACTGAAGCTTTCTTT. Its protein product is CASSLRPGGQPNTEAFF.

This clone has only one observation. The V call is TRBV5-8, the J call TRBJ2-5, with D unclear. The CDR3 length is 13 residues. The germline V gene encodes CDR1 SGHTS and CDR2 YDEGEE. Between the trimmed V and J ends, which lost 1 base and 1 base, there was a span of 5 bases. The CDR3 coding sequence is TGTGCCAGCAGCTTGTACAGCCAAGAGACCCAGTACTTC. Translated: CASSLYSQETQYF.